Only a few counts were recorded for the clone carrying this T cell receptor (beta chain). Its antigen remains unknown. These data come from a study of early T cells in non-severe SARS-CoV-2 infection. Via MiXCR, TCRdb re-called the 5' RACE reads, giving one row per CDR3 protein. Of about 26,000 distinct CDR3 sequences in the sample, approximately 5.1% were seen once. General study points: Matching results from VDJdb favored anti-spike CD8 responses, leaving private and CD4 specificities undetected.

Germline V CDR1 and CDR2: KGHSH, LQKENI. V lost 3 bases and J lost 3; bases outside the gene matches: 5. This CDR3 contains 15 residues. Sequencing was done on a sample of whole blood. The V call is TRBV18, the J call TRBJ1-5; 7 bases align to TRBD1. The sequence was collected from an adult who was a healthcare worker with PCR-confirmed SARS-CoV-2 infection or an uninfected control (not recorded which). As DNA, the CDR3 is TGTGCCAGCTCACCTGACAGGGTGACCAATCAGCCCCAGCATTTT. The encoded protein is CASSPDRVTNQPQHF.